The 19 T cell receptor beta chains given below trace back to one sample, sequenced in a study of blood T cells in healthy people across ages. The use of a sample-barcoded 5' primer and a J-beta primer mix characterized a second PCR of about 7 to 12 cycles. In TCRdb, the 5' RACE reads were re-called with MiXCR into one record per CDR3 protein. The sample contains under 1,100,000 distinct CDR3 sequences, 20% to 25% of which appear only once. These records were also assigned to another study, of T cells of mothers and their children.

Specimen: blood. The receptors come from a girl aged 2 to 9 in good health.

This chain links TRBV6-5 with TRBJ1-2, with 7 bases aligning to TRBD1. The CDR3 spans 14 residues. Germline V CDR1 and CDR2: MNHEY, SVGAGI. V gave up 6 bases and J gave up 8 bases; unmatched junction bases: 12. As DNA, the CDR3 is TGTGCCAGCAGCCCTGCCATACAGGGGCGAGGCTACACCTTC. Translation: CASSPAIQGRGYTF.

The chain couples TRBV6-6 to TRBJ2-7; 7 nucleotides agree with TRBD2. Germline V CDR1 and CDR2: MNHNY, SVGAGI (reference sequence). The CDR3 runs 12 residues. V dropped 6 bases and J dropped 6; count of bases not matched to a gene: 5. The CDR3 region is CASREGGLEQYF. The CDR3 DNA reads as TGTGCCAGCAGGGAGGGAGGGCTCGAGCAGTACTTC.

This clonotype was recorded only once. CDR3: CSAREGLGHYNEQFF. As DNA, the CDR3 is TGCAGTGCTAGAGAAGGGCTAGGTCACTACAATGAGCAGTTCTTC. This sequence joins TRBV20-1 and TRBJ2-1; no clear D. Per the germline V gene, CDR1 is DFQATT and CDR2 is SNEGSKA (reference sequence). V lost 0 bases to trimming and J lost 3 bases, with 12 bases between them. The CDR3 spans 15 residues.

The genes are TRBV12-3 or TRBV12-4 and TRBJ2-2; TRBD2 matches 11 bases. The trim removed 3 bases at V and 3 bases at J, leaving 3 bases unmatched. The CDR3 consists of 16 residues. CDR3 in DNA: TGTGCCAGCAGTTTCTCTAGCGGGGGGCACACCGGGGAGCTGTTTTTT. Protein product: CASSFSSGGHTGELFF.

The chain links TRBV3-1 to TRBJ2-1; TRBD2 matches 14 bases. Germline CDR1 LGHDT, CDR2 YNNKEL (reference sequence). CDR3 length: 16 amino acids. Trimming took 0 bases from V and 6 from J; bases not matched to a gene: 1. The CDR3 DNA follows: TGTGCCAGCAGCCAAGAGGGACTAGCGGGAGTCAATGAGCAGTTCTTC. Amino acid sequence: CASSQEGLAGVNEQFF.

This clonotype was seen only a few times. J is TRBJ2-5 and V is TRBV20-1; 7 bases agree with TRBD2. Judging by the DNA end, TRBJ2-1 fits better; the J call may be wrong. Germline assignment: CDR1 DFQATT and CDR2 SNEGSKA (reference sequence). The CDR3 has 14 residues. CDR3: CSASDSGVNNEQFF. The DNA for the CDR3 is TGCAGTGCTAGCGACAGCGGGGTGAACAATGAGCAGTTCTTC.

This clonotype has just a few counts. V usage is TRBV18 and J usage is TRBJ1-4, with a tentative D call TRBD1 (5 bases). The CDR3 runs 16 residues. V was trimmed by 3 bases and J by 6 bases, leaving 17 bases between them. Germline V lookup: CDR1 KGHSH, CDR2 LQKENI. For the CDR3, the DNA is TGTGCCAGCTCACCCCAGGAACCGGGGGACGATGAAAAACTGTTTTTT. Protein product: CASSPQEPGDDEKLFF.

The gene calls are TRBV13 and TRBJ2-2; D call uncertain. Trimming took 0 bases from V and 3 from J, leaving 8 bases between them. The CDR3 has 15 residues. Germline CDR1 reads PRHDT; CDR2 reads FYEKMQ (reference sequence). CDR3 sequence: CASSLGQLDTGELFF. CDR3 in DNA: TGTGCCAGCAGCTTAGGGCAGCTGGACACCGGGGAGCTGTTTTTT. The complete variable domain, with remaining parts taken from reference TRBV13 and TRBJ2-2, reads AAGVIQSPRHLIKEKRETATLKCYPIPRHDTVYWYQQGPGQDPQFLISFYEKMQSDKGSIPDRFSAQQFSDYHSELNMSSLELGDSALYFCASSLGQLDTGELFFGEGSRLTVL.

This clonotype occurred a few times. V is TRBV4-1 and J is TRBJ2-7; 10 bases fit TRBD2. Looked up from germline, CDR1 is MGHRA and CDR2 is YSYEKL. The CDR3 spans 16 residues. J was trimmed by 6 bases and V by 4 bases; bases with no gene match: 12. This CDR3 is CASSPFWLAGEGEQYF. CDR3 DNA sequence: TGCGCCAGCAGCCCCTTTTGGCTAGCGGGAGAGGGCGAGCAGTACTTC.

Only a few counts were recorded for this clonotype. The chain has TRBV9 and TRBJ2-5, with D possibly TRBD2 on 5 matching bases. V shed 2 bases and J shed 5 bases, with 19 bases lying between them. Germline V gene lookup returns CDR1 SGDLS and CDR2 YYNGEE. This CDR3 has 16 residues. CDR3 protein: CASSVGSGSLGETQYF. The CDR3 DNA reads TGTGCCAGCAGCGTCGGAAGCGGTTCCCTGGGGGAGACCCAGTACTTC.

This clonotype was recorded a few times. The chain combines TRBV4-1 with TRBJ2-6, with D unclear. The CDR3 runs to 15 residues. The V end was cut by 3 bases, the J end by 2 bases, with 8 bases between. Germline CDR1 and CDR2: MGHRA and YSYEKL. The CDR3 nucleotides read TGCGCCAGCAGCCAGCCCGGCACTGGGGCCAACGTCCTGACTTTC. As protein: CASSQPGTGANVLTF.

This rearrangement joins TRBV27 to TRBJ2-7, with 12 bases lining up with TRBD2. The J call may be incorrect, as the DNA end agrees better with TRBJ2-1. The CDR3 runs to 17 residues. The germline gives CDR1 MNHEY, CDR2 SMNVEV (reference sequence). This CDR3 is CASSKERLAGAGNEQFF. Here the CDR3 DNA reads TGTGCCAGCAGTAAAGAGCGACTAGCGGGAGCCGGTAATGAGCAGTTCTTC.

V gene TRBV5-1 combines with J gene TRBJ1-1, with D possibly matching TRBD1 (5 bases). This CDR3 spans 14 amino acids. V dropped 3 bases and J dropped 6 bases, with 15 bases sitting between them. Germline CDR1 is SGHRS and CDR2 is YFSETQ. CDR3 sequence (DNA): TGCGCCAGCAGCTCGTCGGGGGTGGTGGCTGAAGCTTTCTTT. Translating it yields CASSSSGVVAEAFF.

The chain combines TRBV12-3 or TRBV12-4 with TRBJ2-1, with TRBD1 matching 9 bases. V shed 5 bases, J shed 6 bases, and the junction held 5 bases outside the gene matches. The CDR3 spans 14 residues. CDR3 DNA sequence: TGTGCCAGCAGTCTACAGGGGGCTGGCAATGAGCAGTTCTTC. Its translation is CASSLQGAGNEQFF.

V gene TRBV4-1 combines with J gene TRBJ2-4; no clear D. The CDR3 has 13 residues. The V end lost 4 bases, the J end lost 8 bases, and 12 bases lay between the germline ends. Germline assignment: CDR1 MGHRA and CDR2 YSYEKL. In DNA form, the CDR3 reads TGCGCCAGCAGCCCAGCCTTCCCAGACATTCAGTACTTC. Its protein is CASSPAFPDIQYF.

V is TRBV6-2 or TRBV6-3 and J is TRBJ1-2, with 9 bases lining up with TRBD1. The V gene's germline CDR1 is MNHEY and CDR2 SVGEGT. Trimming removed 6 bases from V and 8 bases from J; junction bases left unmatched: 13. The CDR3 runs to 15 residues. This CDR3 is CASRTYRGPLEGYTF. The DNA for the CDR3 is TGTGCCAGCAGGACCTACAGGGGGCCTCTCGAAGGCTACACCTTC.

In DNA, the CDR3 is TGTGCTAGTGGTTTGGTACTAGCCCCGGGTGAGCAGTTCTTC. Its protein is CASGLVLAPGEQFF. The chain employs TRBV12-5 and TRBJ2-1; possible D gene TRBD2, 6 bases. Per the germline V gene, CDR1 is LGHNT and CDR2 is FRNRAP. The CDR3 consists of 14 residues. Trimming pared 0 bases from V and 9 bases from J, leaving 12 bases between.

This clonotype was recorded a few times. The gene calls are TRBV12-3 or TRBV12-4 and TRBJ2-6; 7 bases agree with TRBD2. V lost 6 bases, J lost 1 base, and 9 bases stayed unmatched. This CDR3 region has 17 residues. The CDR3 region is CASSPPEGGSGANVLTF. The CDR3 DNA sequence: TGTGCCAGCAGCCCCCCTGAGGGAGGGTCTGGGGCCAACGTCCTGACTTTC.

The rearrangement joins TRBV14 to TRBJ1-2, with unresolved D. Deletions cut 4 bases from V and 0 bases from J, with 12 bases between. The CDR3 spans 15 residues. Germline V gene data show CDR1 as SGHDN and CDR2 as FVKESK. The CDR3 here is CASSPSVEANYGYTF. CDR3 in DNA: TGTGCCAGCAGCCCGAGCGTGGAAGCTAACTATGGCTACACCTTC.